These 10 T cell receptor beta chains were sequenced from one sample in a study of a mutant IDH1 vaccine in newly diagnosed glioma. Their cognate antigens are unknown. Sequencing was performed with immunoSEQ multiplex PCR; in TCRdb, only in-frame clones are kept and a portion is missing. The data contain under 55,000 clones, about 91% of them singletons. The time point denotes: week 11, during vaccination. The study gave 300 ug of mutant IDH1 20-mer peptide per vaccine dose, with topical imiquimod. The sequences come from PBMCs, collected from a glioma patient whose treatment included an IDH1 peptide vaccine. Source of these receptors: a man aged 50 to 60 with glioma.

The chain links TRBV4-3 to TRBJ2-3; no definite D call. The V gene lost 0 bases and the J gene lost 9 bases, with 25 bases spanning the gap. Germline values: CDR1 LGHNA, CDR2 YSLEER. The CDR3 consists of 18 residues. In nucleotides, the CDR3 is TGCGCCAGCAGCCAAGAACTCACCACCGGCCCCTCTCAAGGCACGCAGTATTTT. Translated, it gives CASSQELTTGPSQGTQYF.

V usage is TRBV2 and J usage is TRBJ2-2; TRBD2 is a possible D gene (5 bases). The CDR3 extends over 14 amino acids. Germline lookup yields CDR1 SNHLY and CDR2 FYNNEI. Deletions cut 2 bases from V and 5 bases from J, with 9 bases between. Here the CDR3 reads CASSEIRETGELFF. The CDR3 bases are TGTGCCAGCAGTGAAATAAGGGAGACCGGGGAGCTGTTTTTT.

The chain combines TRBV10-3 with TRBJ1-4, with 9 bases identical to TRBD1. The V gene's germline CDR1 is ENHRY and CDR2 SYGVKD. Unmatched junction bases numbered 3, after V lost 6 bases and J lost 4 bases. The CDR3 is 14 amino acids. CDR3 sequence: CAISPGQGNEKLFF. The CDR3 DNA follows: TGTGCCATCAGCCCGGGACAGGGTAATGAAAAACTGTTTTTT.

The chain uses TRBV30 and TRBJ1-2, with unresolved D. V was pared by 3 bases and J by 5 bases, with 10 bases between. This CDR3 contains 12 residues. Germline CDR1 reads GTSNPN; CDR2 reads SVGIG (reference sequence). CDR3 residues: CAWRDTTYGYTF. CDR3 in DNA: TGTGCCTGGAGGGATACCACGTATGGCTACACCTTC.

The chain is built from TRBV5-6 and TRBJ2-7; D may correspond to TRBD1 or TRBD2 (5 bases each). This CDR3 is built from 14 residues. With 4 bases removed from V and 9 bases from J, the gap between germline ends came to 20 bases. CDR1 SGHDT and CDR2 YYEEEE come from the germline V gene. CDR3 amino acids: CASSPSGLLASQYF. The CDR3 DNA sequence: TGTGCCAGCAGCCCCTCGGGGCTCCTAGCCTCGCAGTACTTC. The whole variable domain, remainder taken from reference TRBV5-6 and TRBJ2-7, is DAGVTQSPTHLIKTRGQQVTLRCSPKSGHDTVSWYQQALGQGPQFIFQYYEEEERQRGNFPDRFSGHQFPNYSSELNVNALLLGDSALYLCASSPSGLLASQYFGPGTRLTVT.

The chain is built from TRBV5-6 and TRBJ2-1; D ambiguous. Germline CDR1 reads SGHDT; CDR2 reads YYEEEE. Between the trimmed V and J ends, which lost 2 bases and 8 bases, there was a span of 11 bases. The CDR3 is 13 residues long. The DNA of the CDR3 is TGTGCCAGCAGCTTTGGGATTGGCTATGAGCAGTTCTTC. Amino acids: CASSFGIGYEQFF.

The rearrangement joins TRBV6-6 to TRBJ1-1; D is perhaps TRBD1 (6 bases). The CDR3 is 15 amino acids. CDR1 and CDR2 from the germline V gene are MNHNY and SVGAGI (reference sequence). Deletions cut 5 bases from V and 2 bases from J, with 15 bases between. CDR3 bases: TGTGCCAGCAGTCGTGACAGGCTGCCTAACACTGAAGCTTTCTTT. Translation: CASSRDRLPNTEAFF.

The chain links TRBV7-2 to TRBJ2-5; no clear D gene. Trimming stripped 5 bases from V and 2 bases from J, with 15 bases between. This CDR3 has 15 amino acids. Per the germline V gene, CDR1 is SGHTA and CDR2 is FQGNSA. The DNA for the CDR3 is TGTGCCAGCAGCCTTCCGCACCCTGAACAAGAGACCCAGTACTTC. This gives the protein CASSLPHPEQETQYF.

The chain carries TRBV30 and TRBJ2-1; D gene unclear. Germline CDR1 is GTSNPN and CDR2 is SVGIG (reference sequence). Trimming cost V 2 bases and J 13 bases, with 12 bases left between them. This CDR3 has 11 residues. The CDR3 reads CAWSLSRFQFF. DNA of the CDR3: TGTGCCTGGAGTCTTTCTCGATTCCAGTTCTTC.

V usage is TRBV5-8 and J usage is TRBJ1-2; D not certain. Germline V CDR1 and CDR2: SGHTS, YDEGEE. This CDR3 is 15 amino acids long. The V gene lost 4 bases and the J gene lost 4 bases, with 17 bases spanning the gap. The CDR3 DNA reads TGTGCCAGCAGCCGGAGTCAGGACGGATTCTATGGCTACACCTTC. It specifies CASSRSQDGFYGYTF.